The 4 T cell receptor beta chains below all came from one sample that was sequenced in a study of blood T cell repertoires in COVID-19. Sequencing was performed with immunoSEQ multiplex PCR; in TCRdb, only in-frame clones are kept and a portion is missing. The sample comprises about 160,000 clones, approximately 82% of which are singletons, and about 3.5% rests with the top ten. Specimen: PBMCs or T cells enriched from blood (not recorded which). All receptors come from a woman aged 45-60 years in a cohort exposed to, infected with or recovered from COVID-19 (not recorded which).

About this clone itself: The sample holds other DNA sequences that translate to the same CDR3. This chain uses TRBV10-1 with TRBJ1-6, with TRBD1 as a possible D gene (6 bases). CDR1 WNHNN and CDR2 SYGVQD come from the germline V gene (reference sequence). The CDR3 extends over 15 amino acids. V lost 0 bases and J 7 bases, leaving 10 bases between the germline ends. CDR3 nucleotide sequence: TGCGCCAGCAGTGAGTCTCGGACAGAAAATTCACCCCTCCACTTT. Its translation: CASSESRTENSPLHF.

The chain carries TRBV15 and TRBJ2-7; 9 positions match TRBD1. The germline V gene encodes CDR1 LNHNV and CDR2 YYDKDF (reference sequence). The junction had 15 bases not matched to a gene; V was cut back by 5 bases and J by 4 bases. The CDR3 contains 17 residues. CDR3 loop: CATSPSVPGQGQYEQYF. The DNA of the CDR3 is TGTGCCACCAGCCCGTCGGTTCCGGGACAGGGTCAATACGAGCAGTACTTC.

CDR3 nucleotide sequence: TGTGCCAGCAGCCAAGAATACCGGGGAGCAGGACCCACTGGAAACACCATATATTTT. It specifies CASSQEYRGAGPTGNTIYF. The V gene is TRBV4-2, the J gene TRBJ1-3; D remains ambiguous. In germline, CDR1 is LGHNA, CDR2 YNFKEQ. V was pared by 0 bases and J by 2 bases, with 20 bases between. The CDR3 runs 19 residues.

The chain is built from TRBV5-1 and TRBJ1-5; D gene unclear. V was clipped by 1 base and J by 2 bases, with 10 bases between them. Germline V lookup: CDR1 SGHRS, CDR2 YFSETQ. CDR3 length: 15 residues. CDR3 protein: CASSLYGEGNQPQHF. As DNA, the CDR3 is TGCGCCAGCAGCTTGTACGGCGAGGGCAATCAGCCCCAGCATTTT.